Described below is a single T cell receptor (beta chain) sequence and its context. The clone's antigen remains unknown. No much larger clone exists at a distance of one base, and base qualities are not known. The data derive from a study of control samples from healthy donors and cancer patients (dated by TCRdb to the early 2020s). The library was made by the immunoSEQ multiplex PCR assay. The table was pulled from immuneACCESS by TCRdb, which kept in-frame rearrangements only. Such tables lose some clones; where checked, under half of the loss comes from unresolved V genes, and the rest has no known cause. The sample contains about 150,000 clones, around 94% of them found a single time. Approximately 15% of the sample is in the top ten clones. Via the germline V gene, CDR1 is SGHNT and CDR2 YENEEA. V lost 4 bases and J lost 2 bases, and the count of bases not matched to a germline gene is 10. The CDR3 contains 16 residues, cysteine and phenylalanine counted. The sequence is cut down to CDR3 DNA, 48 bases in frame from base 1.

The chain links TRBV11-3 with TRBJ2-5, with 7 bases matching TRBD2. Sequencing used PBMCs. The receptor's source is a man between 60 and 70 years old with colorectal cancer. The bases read TGTGCCAGCAGCTCCCTAAGACCGGGACTACAAGAGACCCAGTACTTC. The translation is CASSSLRPGLQETQYF.